Below are 3 T cell receptor beta chains sequenced from a single sample in a study of CD8 T cells in Susac syndrome. Random hexamers were used to reverse transcribe the RNA input (about 0.5 to 1 ug). One entry per CDR3 protein results from TCRdb running MiXCR on the immunoSEQ multiplex PCR reads. The table shows approximately 190,000 distinct CDR3 sequences, with 90% to 96% occurring only once. Sequencing input: CD4+ T cells from PBMCs. The receptors were sampled from a human donor with Susac syndrome.

The count of this clonotype is one. The chain combines TRBV4-1 with TRBJ2-3, with TRBD1 matching 8 bases. There are 16 residues in the CDR3. Looked up from germline, CDR1 is MGHRA and CDR2 is YSYEKL. Trimming cost V 0 bases and J 8 bases; bases outside gene matches: 10. The CDR3 sequence: CASSQDADRAFRTQYF. The CDR3 DNA reads TGCGCCAGCAGCCAAGATGCGGACAGGGCTTTTCGTACGCAGTATTTT.

The V and J genes are TRBV5-1 and TRBJ1-3, with D perhaps TRBD1 (5 bases). This CDR3 comprises 15 residues. V lost 1 base to trimming and J lost 2 bases, with 10 bases between them. The germline CDR1 and CDR2 sequences are SGHRS and YFSETQ. The CDR3 DNA reads as TGCGCCAGCAGCTTGCCGACAGCAACTGGAAACACCATATATTTT. Protein sequence: CASSLPTATGNTIYF.

The chain uses TRBV29-1 and TRBJ1-2, with D hard to call. The germline V gene encodes CDR1 SQVTM and CDR2 ANQGSEA. The CDR3 has 14 residues. The V end was cut by 0 bases, the J end by 1 base, with 9 bases between. The CDR3 reads CSVEDGGGNYGYTF. The CDR3 coding sequence is TGCAGCGTTGAAGATGGTGGCGGTAACTATGGCTACACCTTC.